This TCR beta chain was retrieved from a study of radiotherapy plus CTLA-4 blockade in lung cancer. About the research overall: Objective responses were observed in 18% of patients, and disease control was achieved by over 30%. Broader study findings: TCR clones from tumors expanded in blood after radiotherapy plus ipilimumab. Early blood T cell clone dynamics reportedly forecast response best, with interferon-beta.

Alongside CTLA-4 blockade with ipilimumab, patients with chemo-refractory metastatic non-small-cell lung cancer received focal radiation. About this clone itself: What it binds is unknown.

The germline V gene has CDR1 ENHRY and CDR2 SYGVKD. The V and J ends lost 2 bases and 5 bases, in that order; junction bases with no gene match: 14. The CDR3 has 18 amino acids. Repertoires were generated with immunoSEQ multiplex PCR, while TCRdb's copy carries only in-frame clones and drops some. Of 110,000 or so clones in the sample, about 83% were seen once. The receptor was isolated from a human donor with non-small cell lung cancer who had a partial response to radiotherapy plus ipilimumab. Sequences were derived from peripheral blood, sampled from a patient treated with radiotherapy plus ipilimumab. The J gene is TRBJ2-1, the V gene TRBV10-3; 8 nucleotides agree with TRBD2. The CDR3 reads CAISEQPLGAGANNEQFF. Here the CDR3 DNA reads TGTGCCATCAGTGAGCAACCCCTTGGAGCGGGGGCTAACAATGAGCAGTTCTTC.